The 15 T cell receptor beta chains listed next were all sequenced from one sample in a study of control samples from healthy donors and cancer patients. Only in-frame clones appear in the TCRdb table, and some are missing; sequencing was by immunoSEQ multiplex PCR. The sample holds 150,000 or so clones, 92% seen once. Sequenced: blood. These receptors were collected from a woman in her forties or fifties in good health.

Concerning this clone itself: Other nucleotide sequences in the sample specify the same CDR3. The chain links TRBV28 to TRBJ2-1, with D unclear. Germline values: CDR1 MDHEN, CDR2 SYDVKM. The CDR3 consists of 15 residues. Trimming cost V 2 bases and J 1 base, with 9 bases left between them. The CDR3 here is CASSLLGGSYNEQFF. The CDR3 coding sequence is TGTGCCAGCAGTTTACTCGGCGGATCCTACAATGAGCAGTTCTTC. The full variable domain, rest sourced from reference TRBV28 and TRBJ2-1, is DVKVTQSSRYLVKRTGEKVFLECVQDMDHENMFWYRQDPGLGLRLIYFSYDVKMKEKGDIPEGYSVSREKKERFSLILESASTNQTSMYLCASSLLGGSYNEQFFGPGTRLTVL.

The CDR3 reads CASSHGPNTGELFF. CDR3 sequence (DNA): TGTGCCAGCAGCCATGGCCCGAACACCGGGGAGCTGTTTTTT. The chain is built from TRBV3-1 (or the pseudogene TRBV3-2) and TRBJ2-2; no definite D call. The CDR3 is 14 amino acids. Trimming cost V 3 bases and J 0 bases, with 5 bases left between them. The V gene's germline CDR1 is LGHDT and CDR2 YNNKEL (reference sequence).

For the CDR3, the DNA is TGTGCCAGCAGCCCCTGGTCCCAGCGGGGGTTATACGAGCAGTACTTC. Its translation: CASSPWSQRGLYEQYF. The V gene is TRBV3-1 (or the pseudogene TRBV3-2), the J gene TRBJ2-7; TRBD2 aligns across 8 bases. V shed 4 bases and J 4 bases; nucleotides not matched to a gene: 12. This CDR3 comprises 16 residues. CDR1 LGHDT and CDR2 YNNKEL come from the germline V gene (reference sequence).

V and J are TRBV5-8 and TRBJ1-6; possible D gene TRBD1, 5 bases. Trimming stripped 4 bases from V and 14 bases from J, with 16 bases between. CDR3 size: 13 residues. CDR1 is SGHTS and CDR2 is YDEGEE in the germline V gene. The DNA of the CDR3 is TGTGCCAGCAGCCCCAATCGGGGGTTGGCCCTCCACTTT. Residues: CASSPNRGLALHF.

This sequence joins TRBV11-2 and TRBJ1-3; D unclear. Germline V lookup: CDR1 SGHAT, CDR2 FQNNGV. The CDR3 is made up of 15 amino acids. The V end was cut by 4 bases, the J end by 2 bases, with 12 bases between. In nucleotides, the CDR3 is TGTGCCAGCAGCTCCGGACTTTTACCTGGAAACACCATATATTTT. Encoded protein: CASSSGLLPGNTIYF. Together with reference TRBV11-2 and TRBJ1-3, the CDR3 gives the full variable domain: EAGVAQSPRYKIIEKRQSVAFWCNPISGHATLYWYQQILGQGPKLLIQFQNNGVVDDSQLPKDRFSAERLKGVDSTLKIQPAKLEDSAVYLCASSSGLLPGNTIYFGEGSWLTVV.

The chain has TRBV7-8 and TRBJ1-2; D gene ambiguous. The CDR3 contains 14 residues. Trimming removed 4 bases at V and 0 bases at J, with 9 bases between. Germline V gives CDR1 SGHVS, CDR2 FQNEAQ. The CDR3 sequence: CASSSRGANYGYTF. The DNA for the CDR3 is TGTGCCAGCAGCTCTCGGGGAGCTAACTATGGCTACACCTTC.

The chain uses TRBV24-1 and TRBJ1-1; possible D gene TRBD1, 5 bases. This CDR3 is built from 18 residues. V lost 1 base, J lost 0 bases, and 17 bases lay in between. Germline V gene sequence: CDR1 KGHDR, CDR2 SFDVKD. The CDR3 coding sequence is TGTGCCACCAGTGATTTTGGGCGCAGGGAGTTCATGAACACTGAAGCTTTCTTT. The encoded protein is CATSDFGRREFMNTEAFF.

This clone appeared once. The chain carries TRBV28 and TRBJ2-1, with D perhaps TRBD1 (5 bases). V was pared by 2 bases and J by 9 bases, with 17 bases between. The CDR3 spans 15 residues. Germline assignment: CDR1 MDHEN and CDR2 SYDVKM. Here the CDR3 DNA reads TGTGCCAGCAGTTTAAGGGTCCAGGGTCAAGCTGAGCAGTTCTTC. It translates to CASSLRVQGQAEQFF.

This clone was counted once. The chain is built from TRBV6-5 and TRBJ2-5, with 8 bases matching TRBD1. With 5 bases clipped from V and 3 bases from J, the junction kept 5 bases outside the gene matches. The germline CDR1 and CDR2 sequences are MNHEY and SVGAGI. This CDR3 spans 14 amino acids. CDR3 residues: CASSLTGGKETQYF. CDR3 in DNA: TGTGCCAGCAGTCTCACAGGGGGAAAAGAGACCCAGTACTTC.

This sequence joins TRBV29-1 and TRBJ1-2; D not resolved. The CDR3 loop spans 11 amino acids. Germline assignment: CDR1 SQVTM and CDR2 ANQGSEA. Trimming cost V 3 bases and J 4 bases, with 6 bases left between them. For the CDR3, the DNA is TGCAGCGTTGATGAGGGCTATGGCTACACCTTC. Its protein product is CSVDEGYGYTF.

The V gene is TRBV5-6, the J gene TRBJ2-1; perhaps D is TRBD1 or TRBD2 (6 bases each). Germline CDR1 and CDR2: SGHDT and YYEEEE. V was cut by 4 bases and J by 6 bases, with 17 bases left in between. The CDR3 spans 15 residues. CDR3 loop: CASSPDSKGGNEQFF. DNA for the CDR3: TGTGCCAGCAGCCCGGACAGTAAGGGAGGCAATGAGCAGTTCTTC.

V usage is TRBV28 and J usage is TRBJ1-1, with D uncertain. Between the trimmed V and J ends, which lost 1 base and 4 bases, there was a span of 1 base. Germline loops: CDR1 MDHEN, CDR2 SYDVKM. This CDR3 has 11 amino acids. The CDR3 nucleotides are TGTGCCAGCAGTTTATCCACTGAAGCTTTCTTT. Translated, it gives CASSLSTEAFF.

The chain couples TRBV5-6 to TRBJ1-1; TRBD1 agrees at 8 bases. The germline V gene has CDR1 SGHDT and CDR2 YYEEEE. V lost 4 bases, J lost 5 bases, and 4 bases stayed unmatched. The CDR3 is made up of 13 amino acids. CDR3 DNA: TGTGCCAGCAGCCCCAGGGGGCTAACTGAAGCTTTCTTT. Protein sequence: CASSPRGLTEAFF. The full variable domain, completed using reference TRBV5-6 and TRBJ1-1, is DAGVTQSPTHLIKTRGQQVTLRCSPKSGHDTVSWYQQALGQGPQFIFQYYEEEERQRGNFPDRFSGHQFPNYSSELNVNALLLGDSALYLCASSPRGLTEAFFGQGTRLTVV.

The V call is TRBV5-1, the J call TRBJ2-7, with D possibly matching TRBD1 (6 bases). V lost 4 bases and J 3 bases, leaving 17 bases between the germline ends. From germline, CDR1 is SGHRS and CDR2 YFSETQ. This CDR3 region has 15 residues. The CDR3 DNA reads TGCGCCAGCAGCGAGGAACCCGGGACAATCTACGAGCAGTACTTC. It codes for CASSEEPGTIYEQYF.

The DNA of the CDR3 is TGTGCCAGCAGTCCAGAGACACCGGTCTCCGAGCAGTACTTC. Translation gives CASSPETPVSEQYF. The chain is built from TRBV6-5 and TRBJ2-7; D not certain. Per the germline V gene, CDR1 is MNHEY and CDR2 is SVGAGI. V was cut by 5 bases and J by 6 bases, with 17 bases left in between. CDR3 size: 14 residues.